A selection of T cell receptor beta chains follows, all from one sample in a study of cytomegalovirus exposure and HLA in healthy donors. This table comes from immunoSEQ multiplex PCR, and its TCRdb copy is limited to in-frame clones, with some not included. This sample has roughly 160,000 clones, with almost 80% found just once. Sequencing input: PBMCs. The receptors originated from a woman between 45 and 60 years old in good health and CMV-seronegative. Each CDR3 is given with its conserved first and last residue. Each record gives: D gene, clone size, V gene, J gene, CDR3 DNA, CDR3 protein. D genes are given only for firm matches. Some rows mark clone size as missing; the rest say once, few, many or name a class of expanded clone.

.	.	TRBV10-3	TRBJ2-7	TGTGCCATCAGTGAGTCTTCAAACAGGGCTTACGAGCAGTACTTC	CAISESSNRAYEQYF
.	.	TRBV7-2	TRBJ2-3	TGTGCCAGCAGCTTAGAGGTGGGGGGGCTATCAGATACGCAGTATTTT	CASSLEVGGLSDTQYF
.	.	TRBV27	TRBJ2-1	TGTGCCAGCAGTGTCCTCGTAAACACCTACAATGAGCAGTTCTTC	CASSVLVNTYNEQFF
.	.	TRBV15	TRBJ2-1	TGTGCCACCAGCGGGGGACTGAGGGCCGACAATGAGCAGTTCTTC	CATSGGLRADNEQFF
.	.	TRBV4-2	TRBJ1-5	TGTGCCAGCAGCCAGAATTCACTTAGCAATCAGCCCCAGCATTTT	CASSQNSLSNQPQHF
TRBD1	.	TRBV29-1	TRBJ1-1	TGCAGCGTCGCCGGGACAGGGGACGGGACTGAAGCTTTCTTT	CSVAGTGDGTEAFF
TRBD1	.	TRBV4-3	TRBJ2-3	TGCGCCAGCAGCTCTCGGACAGGGGGGGACACAGATACGCAGTATTTT	CASSSRTGGDTDTQYF
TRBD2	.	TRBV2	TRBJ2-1	TGTGCCAGCAGTGTAGAAAGCGGGGGGCGCAATGAGCAGTTCTTC	CASSVESGGRNEQFF
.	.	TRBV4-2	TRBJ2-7	TGTGCCAGCAGCCAGACCGGGGGACTGAAACACTACGAGCAGTACTTC	CASSQTGGLKHYEQYF
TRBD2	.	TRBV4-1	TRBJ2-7	TGCGCCAGCAGCACCGTACTAGCGGGAGCGGTCGAGCAGTACTTC	CASSTVLAGAVEQYF
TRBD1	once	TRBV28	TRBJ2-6	TGTGCCAGCACCCTGACAGGGGGAAACTCTGGGGCCAACGTCCTGACTTTC	CASTLTGGNSGANVLTF
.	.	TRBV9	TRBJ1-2	TGTGCCAGCAGCGCACCCCGGGAGGACATGCCCTTC	CASSAPREDMPF
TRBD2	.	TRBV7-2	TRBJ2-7	TGTGCCAGCAGCCCGAGGGGGGGGATTAGCGGGACCCACCTCTACGAGCAGTACTTC	CASSPRGGISGTHLYEQYF
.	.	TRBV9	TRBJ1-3	TGTGCCAGCAGCGTAGGGGGGGGGAACACCATATATTTT	CASSVGGGNTIYF
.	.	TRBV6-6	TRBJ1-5	TGTGCCAGCAGTTACGGACAGACGAATCAGCCCCAGCATTTT	CASSYGQTNQPQHF
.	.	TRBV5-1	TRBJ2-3	TGCGCCAGCAGCCCGGGACTCCACACAGATACGCAGTATTTT	CASSPGLHTDTQYF
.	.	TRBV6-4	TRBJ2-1	TGTGCCAGCAGTGACTTATGGCGGGATCGGGGTGAGCAGTTCTTC	CASSDLWRDRGEQFF
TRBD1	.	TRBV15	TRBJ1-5	TGTGCCACCAGCTCGACAGGGGGCAGTCAGCCCCAGCATTTT	CATSSTGGSQPQHF
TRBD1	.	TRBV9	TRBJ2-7	TGTGCCAGCAGTTACGGGACAGGGGTGACCTACGAGCAGTACTTC	CASSYGTGVTYEQYF
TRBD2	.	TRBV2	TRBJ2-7	TGTGCCAGCAGGGTAGCTAGCGGGGGGTCGAGCTCCTACGAGCAGTACTTC	CASRVASGGSSSYEQYF
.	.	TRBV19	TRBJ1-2	TGTGCCAGTAGTATAGGCCGCAGGGCCTATGGCTACACCTTC	CASSIGRRAYGYTF
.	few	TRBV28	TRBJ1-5	TGTGCCAGCAGTCCCTGGGGGGAGGGGCAGGGCGCGCAGCCCCAGCATTTT	CASSPWGEGQGAQPQHF
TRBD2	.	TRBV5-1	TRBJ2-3	TGCGCCAGCAGCTTGGTCCCGCGGGGGACAGATACGCAGTATTTT	CASSLVPRGTDTQYF
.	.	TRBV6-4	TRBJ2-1	TGTGCCAGCAGTGACTCGGGGGCCCGACTAGGGGGCGATGAGCAGTTCTTC	CASSDSGARLGGDEQFF
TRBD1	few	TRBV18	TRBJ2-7	TGTGCCAGCTCAGCGGACAGGGATATTTCGAGGCAGTACTTC	CASSADRDISRQYF
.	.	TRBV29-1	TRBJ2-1	TGCAGCGTTGAAGATCCGGGTGGGTTCTCCTACAATGAGCAGTTCTTC	CSVEDPGGFSYNEQFF
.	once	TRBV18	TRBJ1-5	TGTGCCAGCTCACCTCTGGGCAGGTTCTCGAATCAGCCCCAGCATTTT	CASSPLGRFSNQPQHF
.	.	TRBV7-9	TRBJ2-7	TGTGCCAGCAGCCCCCGAGCAGGGGACTACGAGCAGTACTTC	CASSPRAGDYEQYF
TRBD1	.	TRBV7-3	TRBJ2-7	TGTGCCAGCAGCTTAAATTCGGACAGGGGTTCCGAGCAGTACTTC	CASSLNSDRGSEQYF
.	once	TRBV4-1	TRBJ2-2	TGCGCCAGCAGCCAAACAAGAGGTGGAGGGCCATTTACCGGGGAGCTGTTTTTT	CASSQTRGGGPFTGELFF
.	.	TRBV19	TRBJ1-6	TGTGCCAGTAGTATCGGAGTGGGAGCATATAATTCACCCCTCCACTTT	CASSIGVGAYNSPLHF
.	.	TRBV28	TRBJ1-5	TGTGCCAGCACCACCTTAACCTCAGGGGCGAATCAGCCCCAGCATTTT	CASTTLTSGANQPQHF
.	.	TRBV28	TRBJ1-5	TGTGCCAGCAGACTCACCGGGAGGTCCCAGCATTTT	CASRLTGRSQHF
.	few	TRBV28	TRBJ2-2	TGTGCCAGCAGTTTATGGAGCCTCACCGGGGAGCTGTTTTTT	CASSLWSLTGELFF
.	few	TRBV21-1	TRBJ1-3	TGTGCCAGCAGCAAAATGGCAGACTCTGGAAACACCATATATTTT	CASSKMADSGNTIYF
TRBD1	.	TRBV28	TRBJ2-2	TGTGCCAGCAGTGACAGGGGGATTTACACCGGGGAGCTGTTTTTT	CASSDRGIYTGELFF
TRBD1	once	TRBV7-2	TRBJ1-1	TGTGCCAGCAGCTTAGTAGAGGGGCAGGGGGGCACTGAAGCTTTCTTT	CASSLVEGQGGTEAFF
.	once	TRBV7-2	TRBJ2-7	TGTGCCAGCAGCCCACAACGGGTCAAGTACTTC	CASSPQRVKYF
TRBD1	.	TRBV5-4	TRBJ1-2	TGTGCCAGCAGGAACGGGGGACAGGGGGTGTATGGCTACACCTTC	CASRNGGQGVYGYTF
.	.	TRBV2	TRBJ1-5	TGTGCCAGCTGGGGGGGCACAAGCAATCAGCCCCAGCATTTT	CASWGGTSNQPQHF
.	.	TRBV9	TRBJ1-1	TGTGCCAGCAGCGTAGAGGGCAGGGGGAACACTGAAGCTTTCTTT	CASSVEGRGNTEAFF
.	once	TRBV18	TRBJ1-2	TGTGCCAGCTCACCAATACAGTTACAGGGAGAAGGCTACACCTTC	CASSPIQLQGEGYTF
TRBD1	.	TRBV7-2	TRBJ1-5	TGTGCCAGCAGACCGGACAGGGGGGGTCAGAATCAGCCCCAGCATTTT	CASRPDRGGQNQPQHF
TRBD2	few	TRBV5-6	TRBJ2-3	TGTGCCAGCAGCTTGCTAGCGGGACCCGATACGCAGTATTTT	CASSLLAGPDTQYF
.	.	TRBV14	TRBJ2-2	TGTGCCAGCAGCGGTTACAGGGCCGGCGGGGAGCTGTTTTTT	CASSGYRAGGELFF
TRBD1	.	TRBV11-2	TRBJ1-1	TGTGCCAGCAGCTCGGGACAGCACACTGAAGCTTTCTTT	CASSSGQHTEAFF
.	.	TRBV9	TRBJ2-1	TGTGCCAGCAGCTCCGCCGAGCGACCGAACAATGAGCAGTTCTTC	CASSSAERPNNEQFF